Shown below are 3 T cell receptor beta chains from a single sample sequenced in a study of cytomegalovirus exposure and HLA in healthy donors. Only in-frame clones appear in the TCRdb table, and some are missing; sequencing was by immunoSEQ multiplex PCR. This repertoire shows roughly 250,000 clones, around 91% found once; its top ten account for roughly 0.38%. Sequencing input: PBMCs. The receptor set was obtained from a young woman in good health and CMV-seronegative.

This chain links TRBV6-5 with TRBJ2-5; TRBD1 is a possible D gene (5 bases). CDR3 length: 15 amino acids. The V end was cut by 0 bases, the J end by 5 bases, with 13 bases between. CDR1 is MNHEY, CDR2 SVGAGI, per germline. The CDR3 coding sequence is TGTGCCAGCAGTTACTCGGGGCGTGCCTGGGAGACCCAGTACTTC. Its protein is CASSYSGRAWETQYF.

This rearrangement joins TRBV11-2 to TRBJ2-1; 8 bases align to TRBD1. V dropped 4 bases and J dropped 0; count of bases not matched to a gene: 5. The CDR3 contains 16 residues. The germline CDR1 and CDR2 sequences are SGHAT and FQNNGV. The CDR3 DNA sequence: TGTGCCAGCAGCTCCCGGACAGGGAGCTCCTACAATGAGCAGTTCTTC. This translates into CASSSRTGSSYNEQFF.

The rearrangement joins TRBV5-6 to TRBJ2-3; 7 positions agree with TRBD1. With V trimmed by 4 bases and J by 11 bases, 16 bases remained unmatched. The CDR3 is made up of 15 amino acids. Germline values: CDR1 SGHDT, CDR2 YYEEEE. The CDR3 region is CASSQDRVGGEGQYF. In nucleotides, the CDR3 is TGTGCCAGCAGCCAAGACAGGGTAGGCGGCGAGGGGCAGTATTTT.